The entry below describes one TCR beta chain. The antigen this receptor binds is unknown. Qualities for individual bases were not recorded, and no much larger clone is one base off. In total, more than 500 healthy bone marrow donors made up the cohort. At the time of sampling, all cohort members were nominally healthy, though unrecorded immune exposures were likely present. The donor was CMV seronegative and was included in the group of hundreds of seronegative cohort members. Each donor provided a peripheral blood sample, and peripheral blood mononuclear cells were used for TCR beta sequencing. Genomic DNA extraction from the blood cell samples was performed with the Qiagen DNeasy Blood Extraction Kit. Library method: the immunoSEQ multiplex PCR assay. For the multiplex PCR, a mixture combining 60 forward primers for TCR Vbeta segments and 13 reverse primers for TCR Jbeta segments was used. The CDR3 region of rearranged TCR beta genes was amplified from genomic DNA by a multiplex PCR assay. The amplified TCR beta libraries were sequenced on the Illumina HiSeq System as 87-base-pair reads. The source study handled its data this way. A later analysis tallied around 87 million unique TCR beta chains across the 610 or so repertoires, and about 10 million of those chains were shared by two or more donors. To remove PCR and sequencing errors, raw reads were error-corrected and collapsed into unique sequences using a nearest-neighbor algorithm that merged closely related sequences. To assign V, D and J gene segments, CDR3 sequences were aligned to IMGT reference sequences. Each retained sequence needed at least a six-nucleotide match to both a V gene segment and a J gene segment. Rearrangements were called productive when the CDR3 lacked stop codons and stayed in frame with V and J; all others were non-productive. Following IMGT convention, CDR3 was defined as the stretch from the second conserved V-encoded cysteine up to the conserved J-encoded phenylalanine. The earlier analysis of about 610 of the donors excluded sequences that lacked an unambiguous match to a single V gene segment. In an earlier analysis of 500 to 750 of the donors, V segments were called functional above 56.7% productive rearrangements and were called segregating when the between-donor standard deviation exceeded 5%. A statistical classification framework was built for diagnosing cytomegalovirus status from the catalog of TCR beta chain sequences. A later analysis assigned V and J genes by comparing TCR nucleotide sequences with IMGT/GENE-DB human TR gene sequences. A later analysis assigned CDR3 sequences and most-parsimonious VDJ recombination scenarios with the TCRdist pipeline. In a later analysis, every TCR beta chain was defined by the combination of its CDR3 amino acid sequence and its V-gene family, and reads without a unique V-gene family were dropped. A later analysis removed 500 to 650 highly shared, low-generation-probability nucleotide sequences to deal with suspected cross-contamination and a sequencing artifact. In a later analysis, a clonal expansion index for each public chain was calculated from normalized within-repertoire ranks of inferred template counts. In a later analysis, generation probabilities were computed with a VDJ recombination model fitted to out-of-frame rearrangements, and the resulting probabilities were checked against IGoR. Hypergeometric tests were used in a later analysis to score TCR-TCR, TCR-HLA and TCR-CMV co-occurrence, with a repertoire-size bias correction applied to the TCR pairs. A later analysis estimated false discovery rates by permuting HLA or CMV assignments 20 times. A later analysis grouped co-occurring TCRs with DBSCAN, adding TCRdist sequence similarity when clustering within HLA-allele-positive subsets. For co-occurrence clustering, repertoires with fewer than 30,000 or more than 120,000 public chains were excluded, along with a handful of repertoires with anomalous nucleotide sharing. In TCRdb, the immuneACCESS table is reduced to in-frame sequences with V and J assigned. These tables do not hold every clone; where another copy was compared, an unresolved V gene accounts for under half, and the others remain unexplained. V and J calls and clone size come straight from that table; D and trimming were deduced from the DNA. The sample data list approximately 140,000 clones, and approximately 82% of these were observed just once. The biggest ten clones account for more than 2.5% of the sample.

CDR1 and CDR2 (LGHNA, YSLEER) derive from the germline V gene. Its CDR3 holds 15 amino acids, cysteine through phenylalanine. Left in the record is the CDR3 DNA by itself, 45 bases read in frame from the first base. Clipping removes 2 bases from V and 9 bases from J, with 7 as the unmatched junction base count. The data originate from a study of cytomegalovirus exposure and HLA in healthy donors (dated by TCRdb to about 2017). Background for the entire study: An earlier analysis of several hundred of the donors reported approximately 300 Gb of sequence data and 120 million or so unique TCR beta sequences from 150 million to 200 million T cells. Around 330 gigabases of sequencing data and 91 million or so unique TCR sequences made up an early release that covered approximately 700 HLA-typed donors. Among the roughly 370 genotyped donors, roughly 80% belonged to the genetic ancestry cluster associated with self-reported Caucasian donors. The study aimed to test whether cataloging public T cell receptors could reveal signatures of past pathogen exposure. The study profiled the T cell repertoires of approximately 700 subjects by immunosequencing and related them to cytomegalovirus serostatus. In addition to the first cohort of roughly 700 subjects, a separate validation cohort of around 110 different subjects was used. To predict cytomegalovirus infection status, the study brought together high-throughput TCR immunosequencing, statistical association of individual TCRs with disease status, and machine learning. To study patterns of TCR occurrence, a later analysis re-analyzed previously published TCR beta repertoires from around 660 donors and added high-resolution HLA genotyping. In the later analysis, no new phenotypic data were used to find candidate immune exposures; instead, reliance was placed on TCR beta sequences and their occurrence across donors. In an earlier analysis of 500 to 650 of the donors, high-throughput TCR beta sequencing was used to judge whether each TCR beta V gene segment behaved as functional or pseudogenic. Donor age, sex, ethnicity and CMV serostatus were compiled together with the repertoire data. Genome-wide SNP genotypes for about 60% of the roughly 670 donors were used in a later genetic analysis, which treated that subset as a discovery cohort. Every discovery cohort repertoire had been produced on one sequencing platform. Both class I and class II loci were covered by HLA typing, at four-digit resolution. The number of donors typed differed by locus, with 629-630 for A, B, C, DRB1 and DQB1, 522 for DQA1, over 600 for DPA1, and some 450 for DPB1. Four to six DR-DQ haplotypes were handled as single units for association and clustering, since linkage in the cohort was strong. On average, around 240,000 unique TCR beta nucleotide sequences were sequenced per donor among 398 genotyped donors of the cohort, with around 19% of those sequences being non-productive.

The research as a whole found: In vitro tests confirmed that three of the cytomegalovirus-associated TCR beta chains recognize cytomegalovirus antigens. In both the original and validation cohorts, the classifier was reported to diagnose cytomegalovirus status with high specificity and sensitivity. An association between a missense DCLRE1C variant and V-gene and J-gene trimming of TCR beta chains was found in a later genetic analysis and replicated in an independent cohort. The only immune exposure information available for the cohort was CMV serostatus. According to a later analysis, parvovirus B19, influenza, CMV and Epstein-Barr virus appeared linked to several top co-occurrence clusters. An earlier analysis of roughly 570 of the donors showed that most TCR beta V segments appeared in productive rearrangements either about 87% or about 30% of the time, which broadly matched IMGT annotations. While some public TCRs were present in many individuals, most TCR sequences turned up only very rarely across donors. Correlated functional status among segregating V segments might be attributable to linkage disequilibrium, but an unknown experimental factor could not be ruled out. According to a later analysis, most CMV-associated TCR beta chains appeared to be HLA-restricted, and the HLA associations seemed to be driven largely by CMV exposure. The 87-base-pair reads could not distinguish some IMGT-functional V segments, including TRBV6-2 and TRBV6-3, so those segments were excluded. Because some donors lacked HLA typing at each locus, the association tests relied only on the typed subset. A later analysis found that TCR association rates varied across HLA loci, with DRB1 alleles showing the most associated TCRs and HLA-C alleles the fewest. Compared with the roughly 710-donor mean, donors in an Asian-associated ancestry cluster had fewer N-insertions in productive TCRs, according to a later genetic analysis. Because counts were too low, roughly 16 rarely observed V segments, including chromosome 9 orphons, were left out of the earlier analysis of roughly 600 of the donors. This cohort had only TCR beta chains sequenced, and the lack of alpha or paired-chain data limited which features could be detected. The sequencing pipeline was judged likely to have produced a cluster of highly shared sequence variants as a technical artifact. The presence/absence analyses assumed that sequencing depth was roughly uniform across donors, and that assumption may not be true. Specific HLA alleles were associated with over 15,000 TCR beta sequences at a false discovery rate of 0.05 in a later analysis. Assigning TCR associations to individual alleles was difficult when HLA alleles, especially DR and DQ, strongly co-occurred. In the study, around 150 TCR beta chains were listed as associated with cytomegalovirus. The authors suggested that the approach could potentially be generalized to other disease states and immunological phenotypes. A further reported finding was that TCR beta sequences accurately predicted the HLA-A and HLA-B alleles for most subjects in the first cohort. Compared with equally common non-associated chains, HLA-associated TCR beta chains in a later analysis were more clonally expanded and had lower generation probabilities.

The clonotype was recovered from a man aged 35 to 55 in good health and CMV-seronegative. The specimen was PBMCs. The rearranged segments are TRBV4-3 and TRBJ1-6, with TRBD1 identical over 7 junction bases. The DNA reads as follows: TGCGCCAGCAGCCAAAACAGGGGTAGTCGTTCACCCCTCCACTTT. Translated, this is CASSQNRGSRSPLHF.